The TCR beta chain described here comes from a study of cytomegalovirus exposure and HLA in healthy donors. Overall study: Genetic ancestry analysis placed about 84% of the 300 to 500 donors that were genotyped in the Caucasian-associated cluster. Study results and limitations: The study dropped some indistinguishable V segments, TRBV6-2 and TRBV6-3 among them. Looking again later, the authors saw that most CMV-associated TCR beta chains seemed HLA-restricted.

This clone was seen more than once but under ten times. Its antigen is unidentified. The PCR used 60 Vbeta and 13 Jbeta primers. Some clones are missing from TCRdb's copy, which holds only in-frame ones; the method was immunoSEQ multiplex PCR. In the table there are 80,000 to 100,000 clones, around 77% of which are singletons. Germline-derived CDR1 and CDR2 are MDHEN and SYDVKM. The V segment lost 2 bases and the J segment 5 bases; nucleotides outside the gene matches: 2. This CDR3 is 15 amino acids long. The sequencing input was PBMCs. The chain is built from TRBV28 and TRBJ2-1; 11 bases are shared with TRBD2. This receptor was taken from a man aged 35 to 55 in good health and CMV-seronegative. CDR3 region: CASSLTSGSNNEQFF. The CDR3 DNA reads TGTGCCAGCAGTTTAACTAGCGGGAGTAACAATGAGCAGTTCTTC.